This T cell receptor beta chain originates from a study of blood T cell repertoires in COVID-19. On the study more broadly: From T cells, B-cell-depleted T cells, or PBMCs came the material, which was cDNA or gDNA.

The CDR3 has 16 residues. Trimming took 0 bases from V and 2 from J, leaving 12 bases between them. Germline-derived CDR1 and CDR2 are MRHNA and SNTAGT. Here immunoSEQ multiplex PCR was the method, and the copy in TCRdb shows in-frame clones only, minus some. The table shows some 350,000 clones, with approximately 86% occurring only once. V is TRBV6-4 and J is TRBJ2-3; D ambiguous. The source is a human donor in a cohort sampled during active COVID-19. Input material: peripheral blood. The CDR3 nucleotides read TGTGCCAGCAGTGACTCGATACAGAAAACCACAGATACGCAGTATTTT. Protein sequence: CASSDSIQKTTDTQYF.